This T cell receptor (beta chain) is from a study of response to subunit inactivated influenza vaccine. TCRdb reanalysed the RT-PCR reads using MiXCR and keeps one entry per CDR3 protein. The sample records about 570,000 distinct CDR3 sequences, 11% being singletons. The germline gives CDR1 SGHRS, CDR2 YFSETQ. The CDR3 contains 18 residues. The J segment lost 0 bases and the V segment lost 5 bases, leaving 12 bases of the junction unmatched. In this sample, this clonotype turned up many times. This sample was shared with a second study, whose subject was T cells expressing NK-cell markers. That study adds: TCR beta cDNA was made by 5'RACE template switching with UMIs.

The TCR comes from a man aged 50 to 60 who received an inactivated influenza vaccine. Sequencing was performed on PBMCs from blood, taken on the day of vaccination. The rearrangement links TRBV5-1 to TRBJ2-1; 9 bases agree with TRBD1. CDR3 nucleotide sequence: TGCGCCAGCAGACCGGGACAGGGTTGGGAGAGCTCCTACAATGAGCAGTTCTTC. This gives the protein CASRPGQGWESSYNEQFF.